This T cell receptor (beta chain) is from a study of blood T cell repertoires in COVID-19. TCRdb keeps only in-frame clones here, not all; method: immunoSEQ multiplex PCR. Of some 170,000 clones detected, roughly 84% appear once; the ten largest clones hold roughly 1.2%. A few counts support this clone. Clinical history reported by participants formed the basis on which cohorts were assigned. Germline-derived CDR1 and CDR2 are SGDLS and YYNGEE. V was clipped by 3 bases and J by 3 bases; unmatched bases: 8. The CDR3 is made up of 15 amino acids. The source is a human donor with acute COVID-19. The donor label of this sample is uncertain. The J gene is TRBJ2-7, the V gene TRBV9, with 8 bases matching TRBD2. Sequencing was done on a sample of PBMCs or T cells enriched from blood (not recorded which). Here the CDR3 reads CASSAERGPHYEQYF. The DNA of the CDR3 is TGTGCCAGCAGCGCCGAGCGGGGGCCTCACTACGAGCAGTACTTC.